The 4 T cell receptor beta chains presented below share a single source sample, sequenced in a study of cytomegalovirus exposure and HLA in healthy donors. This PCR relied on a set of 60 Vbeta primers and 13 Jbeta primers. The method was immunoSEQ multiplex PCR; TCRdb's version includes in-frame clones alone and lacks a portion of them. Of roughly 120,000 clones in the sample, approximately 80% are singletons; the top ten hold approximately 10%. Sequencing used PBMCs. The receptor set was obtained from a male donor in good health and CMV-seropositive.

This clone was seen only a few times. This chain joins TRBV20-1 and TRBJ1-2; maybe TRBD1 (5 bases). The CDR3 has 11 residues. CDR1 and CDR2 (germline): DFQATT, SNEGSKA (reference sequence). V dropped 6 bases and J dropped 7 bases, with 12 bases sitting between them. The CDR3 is CSADGTGGYTF. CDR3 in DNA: TGCAGTGCCGATGGGACTGGTGGCTACACCTTC.

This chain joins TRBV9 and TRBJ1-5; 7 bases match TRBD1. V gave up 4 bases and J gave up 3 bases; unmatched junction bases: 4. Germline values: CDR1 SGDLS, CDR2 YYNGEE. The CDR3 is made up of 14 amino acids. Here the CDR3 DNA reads TGTGCCAGCAGCACCGGACAGGACAATCAGCCCCAGCATTTT. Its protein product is CASSTGQDNQPQHF.

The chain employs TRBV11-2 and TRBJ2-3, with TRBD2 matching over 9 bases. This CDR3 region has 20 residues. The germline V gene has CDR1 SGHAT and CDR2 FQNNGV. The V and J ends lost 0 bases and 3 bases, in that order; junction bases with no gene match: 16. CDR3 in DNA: TGTGCCAGCAGCTTAGAGATCGGGGGGCGGGAGGGCCGTAGTACAGATACGCAGTATTTT. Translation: CASSLEIGGREGRSTDTQYF. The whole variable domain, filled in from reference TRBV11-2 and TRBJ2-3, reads EAGVAQSPRYKIIEKRQSVAFWCNPISGHATLYWYQQILGQGPKLLIQFQNNGVVDDSQLPKDRFSAERLKGVDSTLKIQPAKLEDSAVYLCASSLEIGGREGRSTDTQYFGPGTRLTVL.

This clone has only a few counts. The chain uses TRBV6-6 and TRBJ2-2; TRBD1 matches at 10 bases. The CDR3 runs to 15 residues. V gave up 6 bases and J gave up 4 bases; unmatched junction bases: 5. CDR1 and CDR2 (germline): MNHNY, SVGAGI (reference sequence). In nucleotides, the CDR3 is TGTGCCAGCAGCGGGACAGGGGTCGCCACCGGGGAGCTGTTTTTT. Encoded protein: CASSGTGVATGELFF.